The T cell receptor (beta chain) under discussion was sequenced for a study of T cells after yellow fever vaccination. V was pared by 5 bases and J by 5 bases, with 19 bases between. The CDR3 has 14 amino acids. The germline gives CDR1 SQVTM, CDR2 ANQGSEA. Study observations and caveats: Reappearing after the booster were most of the clones from primary vaccination (almost 97% CD4, roughly 86% CD8).

A 5'RACE template-switching step, the method used to make TCR cDNA, added a universal primer site and UMIs. One entry per CDR3 protein, called by TCRdb with MiXCR from the 5' RACE reads. Here the sample spans some 300,000 distinct CDR3 sequences, 8.7% being singletons. Ten or more counts support this clonotype. What it recognizes is unknown. The source is a young man who received the YFV17D yellow fever vaccine. The chain employs TRBV29-1 and TRBJ2-7; TRBD1 is a possible D gene (6 bases). The specimen comprised CD4+ T cells sorted from PBMCs, sampled 5 days after the yellow fever booster vaccination. CDR3 DNA sequence: TGCAGCGTTAAATATCTGGACAGACGACACGAGCAGTACTTC. It encodes CSVKYLDRRHEQYF.